The 31 T cell receptor beta chains presented below share a single source sample, sequenced in a study of blood T cell repertoires in COVID-19. The assay was immunoSEQ multiplex PCR, and TCRdb's table has in-frame clones only and misses some. Among tens of thousands of clones, 88% were seen once, and the ten largest hold approximately 14%. Sequencing was performed on peripheral blood. These receptors were collected from a human donor in a cohort sampled during active COVID-19.

CDR3 amino acids: CASSLAKDAAGGRVRETQYF. As DNA, the CDR3 is TGCGCCAGCAGCCTAGCCAAGGATGCAGCGGGGGGGAGAGTCCGAGAGACCCAGTACTTC. The chain recombines TRBV4-3 with TRBJ2-5; 10 nucleotides agree with TRBD2. There are 20 residues in the CDR3. The trim removed 4 bases at V and 4 bases at J, leaving 21 bases unmatched. Per germline, CDR1 LGHNA and CDR2 YSLEER.

The chain links TRBV5-6 to TRBJ1-1; 9 bases map to TRBD1. Germline V lookup: CDR1 SGHDT, CDR2 YYEEEE. The CDR3 consists of 14 residues. The trim removed 4 bases at V and 10 bases at J, leaving 11 bases unmatched. The CDR3 nucleotides read TGTGCCAGCAGCCCATTCGGGACAGGGAGAAGAGCTTTCTTT. It translates to CASSPFGTGRRAFF.

The chain uses TRBV7-2 and TRBJ2-2; possibly TRBD1 for D (7 bases). The CDR3 loop spans 15 amino acids. Germline loops: CDR1 SGHTA, CDR2 FQGNSA. V was clipped by 5 bases and J by 4 bases, with 14 bases between them. CDR3 residues: CASSLRQGGTGELFF. For the CDR3, the DNA is TGTGCCAGCAGCCTCAGACAGGGAGGCACCGGGGAGCTGTTTTTT. Using reference TRBV7-2 and TRBJ2-2 for the parts outside the CDR3, the full variable domain is GAGVSQSPSNKVTEKGKDVELRCDPISGHTALYWYRQSLGQGLEFLIYFQGNSAPDKSGLPSDRFSAERTGGSVSTLTIQRTQQEDSAVYLCASSLRQGGTGELFFGEGSRLTVL.

The chain carries TRBV9 and TRBJ2-7; D may be TRBD2 (6 bases). Germline lookup yields CDR1 SGDLS and CDR2 YYNGEE. This CDR3 comprises 15 residues. V was clipped by 0 bases and J by 4 bases, with 14 bases between them. This CDR3 reads CASSVGEAVRYEQYF. CDR3 in DNA: TGTGCCAGCAGCGTAGGGGAGGCAGTTCGGTACGAGCAGTACTTC.

This clone was observed once. The CDR3: CAISELSTSTDTQYF. The CDR3 DNA sequence: TGTGCCATCAGTGAGTTATCTACTAGCACAGATACGCAGTATTTT. The genes are TRBV10-3 and TRBJ2-3; no clear D gene. Trimming shortened V by 1 base and J by 0 bases, and 8 bases separated the two germline ends. Germline CDR1 reads ENHRY; CDR2 reads SYGVKD. The CDR3 is made up of 15 amino acids.

CDR3 residues: CASSPNGGASNEKLFF. CDR3 bases: TGTGCCAGCAGCCCCAATGGGGGCGCCTCCAATGAAAAACTGTTTTTT. V usage is TRBV7-9 and J usage is TRBJ1-4, with D possibly matching TRBD1 (6 bases). Between the trimmed V and J ends, which lost 5 bases and 5 bases, there was a span of 18 bases. Germline V gene sequence: CDR1 SEHNR, CDR2 FQNEAQ (reference sequence). The CDR3 extends over 16 amino acids.

CDR3 protein: CASSYSRQGQFF. For the CDR3, the DNA is TGTGCCAGCAGTTACTCCCGCCAGGGACAGTTCTTC. The chain is built from TRBV6-6 and TRBJ2-1, with D perhaps matching TRBD1 (5 bases). The CDR3 extends over 12 amino acids. Germline V lookup: CDR1 MNHNY, CDR2 SVGAGI (reference sequence). V was clipped by 0 bases and J by 13 bases, with 10 bases between them.

The chain couples TRBV6-5 to TRBJ2-7; 9 positions agree with TRBD1. J lost 2 bases, V lost 2 bases, and 1 base had no gene match. CDR1 MNHEY and CDR2 SVGAGI come from the germline V gene. The CDR3 extends over 14 amino acids. CDR3 amino acids: CASSYGTGTYEQYF. DNA of the CDR3: TGTGCCAGCAGTTACGGGACAGGGACCTACGAGCAGTACTTC.

This chain connects TRBV18 to TRBJ2-7, with 9 bases fitting TRBD2. The V gene's germline CDR1 is KGHSH and CDR2 LQKENI. Losses at the gene ends were 2 bases for V and 2 bases for J; bases not matched to a gene: 4. The CDR3 is 15 residues long. CDR3 bases: TGTGCCAGCTCACCAAGGCTAGCGGGGACCTACGAGCAGTACTTC. Its protein is CASSPRLAGTYEQYF.

V gene TRBV6-1 combines with J gene TRBJ2-3, with a possible D match to TRBD2 (6 bases). CDR3 size: 17 residues. Trimming stripped 0 bases from V and 2 bases from J, with 15 bases between. Germline CDR1 is MNHNS and CDR2 is SASEGT. The CDR3: CASSEAPFGGVTDTQYF. The CDR3 coding sequence is TGTGCCAGCAGTGAAGCCCCTTTCGGGGGAGTCACAGATACGCAGTATTTT.

In this sample, this clone turned up once. The chain joins TRBV11-1 to TRBJ2-1; possibly TRBD2 for D (7 bases). CDR1 and CDR2 from the germline V gene are SGHAT and FQDESV (reference sequence). The V end lost 6 bases, the J end lost 6 bases, and 12 bases lay between the germline ends. CDR3 size: 13 residues. The CDR3: CASRDGGLNEQFF. The CDR3 nucleotides are TGTGCCAGCAGAGACGGGGGGCTCAATGAGCAGTTCTTC.

The V call is TRBV7-2, the J call TRBJ1-1; D is ambiguous. Germline V gene data show CDR1 as SGHTA and CDR2 as FQGNSA. This CDR3 has 13 residues. Trimming removed 6 bases from V and 1 base from J, with 9 bases in between. The CDR3 sequence is CASSYQENTEAFF. The DNA of the CDR3 is TGTGCCAGCAGTTACCAGGAGAACACTGAAGCTTTCTTT.

V gene TRBV6-5 combines with J gene TRBJ2-1, with TRBD1 as a possible D gene (5 bases). The V end lost 5 bases, the J end lost 9 bases, and 11 bases lay between the germline ends. CDR1 is MNHEY and CDR2 is SVGAGI in the germline V gene. This CDR3 is 12 amino acids long. The CDR3 region has the DNA TGTGCCAGCAGTACCCCAGGGTTTGAGCAGTTCTTC. Its translation is CASSTPGFEQFF.

The chain is built from TRBV7-2 and TRBJ2-1, with 8 bases matching TRBD2. Germline-derived CDR1 and CDR2 are SGHTA and FQGNSA. Losses at the gene ends were 1 base for V and 6 bases for J; bases not matched to a gene: 8. The CDR3 loop spans 16 amino acids. CDR3 protein: CASSLEASGGGNEQFF. CDR3 nucleotides: TGTGCCAGCAGCTTAGAGGCAAGCGGGGGCGGCAATGAGCAGTTCTTC.

The rearrangement uses TRBV3-1 (or the pseudogene TRBV3-2) and TRBJ1-1, with D perhaps matching TRBD1 (5 bases). The CDR3 totals 15 residues. The V gene lost 4 bases and the J gene lost 7 bases, with 19 bases spanning the gap. Germline CDR1 and CDR2: LGHDT and YNNKEL (reference sequence). CDR3 DNA: TGTGCCAGCAGCCTTCACCAGGGAAATTTAGGTGAAGCTTTCTTT. Amino acids: CASSLHQGNLGEAFF.

The rearrangement joins TRBV7-8 to TRBJ2-1, with D maybe TRBD2 (6 bases). The CDR3 has 13 amino acids. Between the trimmed V and J ends, which lost 1 base and 8 bases, there was a span of 9 bases. Germline V gives CDR1 SGHVS, CDR2 FQNEAQ. CDR3 coding DNA: TGTGCCAGCAGCTTAGGGCCGGGGGATGAGCAGTTCTTC. Amino acids: CASSLGPGDEQFF.

The chain carries TRBV25-1 and TRBJ2-5; 9 positions agree with TRBD1. CDR3 size: 16 residues. V was pared by 1 base and J by 4 bases, with 7 bases of the junction left unmatched. Germline-derived CDR1 and CDR2 are MGHDK and SYGVNS. The CDR3 reads CASSEFRTGEGETQYF. CDR3 bases: TGTGCCAGCAGTGAATTCAGGACAGGGGAAGGAGAGACCCAGTACTTC.

V is TRBV9 and J is TRBJ1-6; D is perhaps TRBD1 (5 bases). Germline lookup yields CDR1 SGDLS and CDR2 YYNGEE. Trimming pared 4 bases from V and 5 bases from J, leaving 10 bases between. The CDR3 loop spans 14 amino acids. CDR3 bases: TGTGCCAGCAGCCCAGGGTTTAATAATTCACCCCTCCACTTT. This translates into CASSPGFNNSPLHF.

This chain connects TRBV4-1 to TRBJ2-7; D might be TRBD1 (6 bases). With 0 bases removed from V and 2 bases from J, the gap between germline ends came to 11 bases. The CDR3 is 15 amino acids. Per the germline V gene, CDR1 is MGHRA and CDR2 is YSYEKL. CDR3 in amino acids: CASSQEQGLTYEQYF. DNA for the CDR3: TGCGCCAGCAGCCAAGAACAGGGCCTAACCTACGAGCAGTACTTC.

The rearrangement joins TRBV7-2 to TRBJ1-4; 10 nucleotides align to TRBD1. CDR1 is SGHTA and CDR2 is FQGNSA in the germline V gene. V shed 3 bases and J 8 bases; nucleotides not matched to a gene: 3. The CDR3 length is 14 residues. CDR3 residues: CASSFGTGDEKLFF. CDR3 coding DNA: TGTGCCAGCAGCTTCGGGACAGGGGACGAAAAACTGTTTTTT.

The chain recombines TRBV7-3 with TRBJ2-5; 8 bases are a match to TRBD1. Germline V gene data show CDR1 as SGHTA and CDR2 as FQGTGA. V shed 6 bases and J 1 base; nucleotides not matched to a gene: 7. The CDR3 is made up of 15 amino acids. The chain's CDR3 is CASSQHRGVQETQYF. CDR3 coding DNA: TGTGCCAGCAGTCAACACAGGGGGGTCCAAGAGACCCAGTACTTC.

The V gene is TRBV11-2, the J gene TRBJ2-2; 8 bases agree with TRBD2. CDR1 SGHAT and CDR2 FQNNGV come from the germline V gene. The V and J ends lost 4 bases and 1 base, in that order; junction bases with no gene match: 8. This CDR3 has 17 residues. The CDR3 sequence is CASSSYGAGGNTGELFF. CDR3 DNA: TGTGCCAGCAGCTCGTACGGTGCGGGGGGGAACACCGGGGAGCTGTTTTTT.

The chain is built from TRBV27 and TRBJ2-7, with 10 nucleotides matching TRBD1. CDR1 and CDR2 from the germline V gene are MNHEY and SMNVEV (reference sequence). After removal of 3 bases from V and 3 bases from J, the junction contained 5 bases not matched to a gene. This CDR3 is built from 15 residues. The CDR3 sequence is CASSLGQGRSYEQYF. CDR3 coding DNA: TGTGCCAGCAGTTTGGGACAGGGGAGAAGCTACGAGCAGTACTTC.

The chain joins TRBV4-3 to TRBJ1-2; D not resolved. The V gene's germline CDR1 is LGHNA and CDR2 YSLEER. V was pared by 0 bases and J by 4 bases, with 18 bases between. The length of the CDR3 is 17 residues. CDR3 region: CASSQDLLDLTSYGYTF. The CDR3 bases are TGCGCCAGCAGCCAAGATCTCTTGGACCTTACTAGCTATGGCTACACCTTC.

This rearrangement joins TRBV3-1 (or the pseudogene TRBV3-2) to TRBJ1-5; 12 nucleotides align to TRBD1. The J segment lost 12 bases and the V segment lost 4 bases, leaving 4 bases of the junction unmatched. Germline CDR1 is LGHDT and CDR2 is YNNKEL (reference sequence). This CDR3 comprises 13 residues. The CDR3 coding sequence is TGTGCCAGCAGCCGGGGACAGGGGGCGATCCAGCATTTT. It is translated as CASSRGQGAIQHF.

The rearrangement uses TRBV6-5 and TRBJ1-1; a weak D match, TRBD1 (5 bases). The CDR3 totals 10 residues. Germline lookup yields CDR1 MNHEY and CDR2 SVGAGI. Trimming pared 6 bases from V and 8 bases from J, leaving 7 bases between. The DNA of the CDR3 is TGTGCCAGCAGGTCAGGGGAAGCTTTCTTT. Its protein product is CASRSGEAFF.

The CDR3 nucleotides are TGTGCCAGCAGCCCGATCGGAGGGGCAGACACTGAAGCTTTCTTT. Protein product: CASSPIGGADTEAFF. The V gene is TRBV7-9, the J gene TRBJ1-1, with D possibly matching TRBD1 (5 bases). V lost 5 bases and J 3 bases, leaving 16 bases between the germline ends. The V gene's germline CDR1 is SEHNR and CDR2 FQNEAQ (reference sequence). CDR3 length: 15 residues.

This chain joins TRBV5-8 and TRBJ2-3; D might be TRBD2 (5 bases). The CDR3 spans 16 residues. V lost 4 bases and J 6 bases, leaving 21 bases between the germline ends. The germline V gene has CDR1 SGHTS and CDR2 YDEGEE. CDR3 sequence: CASSPLLGPRGDTQYF. The CDR3 DNA follows: TGTGCCAGCAGCCCCCTCCTGGGCCCGCGAGGGGATACGCAGTATTTT.

The chain is built from TRBV13 and TRBJ1-3, with 8 positions matching TRBD1. Germline CDR1 PRHDT, CDR2 FYEKMQ (reference sequence). The ends lost 5 bases at V and 0 bases at J; junction bases unmatched: 12. There are 18 residues in the CDR3. The CDR3 bases are TGTGCCAGCAGCCAAAGCCCCGGTACAGGGGGCTCTGGAAACACCATATATTTT. Amino acid sequence: CASSQSPGTGGSGNTIYF.

The rearrangement links TRBV13 to TRBJ2-2; D unclear. The V and J ends lost 5 bases and 0 bases respectively, with 13 bases between them. This CDR3 spans 16 amino acids. In germline, CDR1 is PRHDT, CDR2 FYEKMQ (reference sequence). This chain's CDR3 is CASSALPLANTGELFF. The CDR3 region has the DNA TGTGCCAGCAGCGCACTACCCCTCGCGAACACCGGGGAGCTGTTTTTT.

The chain couples TRBV2 to TRBJ1-1; D might be TRBD1 (5 bases). The CDR3 is made up of 12 amino acids. V was shortened by 5 bases and J by 3 bases, with 7 bases between the two germline ends. CDR1 is SNHLY, CDR2 FYNNEI, per germline. The CDR3 nucleotides are TGTGCCAGCAGTTACAGGTACACTGAAGCTTTCTTT. It codes for CASSYRYTEAFF.